These 7 T cell receptor beta chains were sequenced from one sample in a study of OX40 agonist ivuxolimab in advanced cancers. Sequencing was performed with immunoSEQ multiplex PCR; in TCRdb, only in-frame clones are kept and a portion is missing. The sample includes tens of thousands of clones, about 88% of them seen just once. The sample was CD4+ or CD8+ T cells sorted from blood, taken in a trial of the OX40 agonist ivuxolimab. The origin of the receptors is an adult with an advanced solid tumor such as melanoma, head and neck, liver or kidney cancer.

This clone was observed a few times. The chain employs TRBV5-4 and TRBJ2-5; tentatively, D is TRBD1 or TRBD2 (7 bases each). The germline gives CDR1 SGHNT, CDR2 YYREEE (reference sequence). The CDR3 contains 16 residues. V dropped 4 bases and J dropped 5 bases, with 21 bases sitting between them. The CDR3 bases are TGTGCCAGCAGCGGAGCCCGGGGAGGGGGCTATGAGACCCAGTACTTC. Protein: CASSGARGGGYETQYF.

The genes are TRBV19 and TRBJ1-1, with 7 bases fitting TRBD1. CDR1 is LNHDA and CDR2 is SQIVND in the germline V gene (reference sequence). The CDR3 has 13 amino acids. Unmatched junction bases numbered 7, after V lost 6 bases and J lost 6 bases. The CDR3 here is CASSPGQLSEAFF. For the CDR3, the DNA is TGTGCCAGTAGCCCGGGACAGCTATCTGAAGCTTTCTTT.

This chain connects TRBV29-1 to TRBJ2-3; 10 nucleotides line up with TRBD1. Looked up from germline, CDR1 is SQVTM and CDR2 is ANQGSEA. CDR3 length: 16 residues. V trimming: 6 bases; J trimming: 2 bases; junction bases outside the gene matches: 11. Here the CDR3 reads CSVESPGQGYTDTQYF. In DNA form, the CDR3 reads TGCAGCGTGGAATCCCCGGGACAGGGGTACACAGATACGCAGTATTTT.

CDR3 nucleotides: TGTGCCAGCAGCTTAATACAGGGGCTTAATGGCTACACCTTC. This gives the protein CASSLIQGLNGYTF. V is TRBV7-2 and J is TRBJ1-2; 7 positions match TRBD1. The CDR3 has 14 amino acids. The ends lost 2 bases at V and 6 bases at J; junction bases unmatched: 6. Germline CDR1 reads SGHTA; CDR2 reads FQGNSA.

This chain uses TRBV5-5 with TRBJ1-2; D gene uncertain. The germline V gene encodes CDR1 SGHKS and CDR2 YYEKEE (reference sequence). V lost 0 bases and J 2 bases, leaving 2 bases between the germline ends. This CDR3 has 12 residues. CDR3 coding DNA: TGTGCCAGCAGCTTGGGAAACTATGGCTACACCTTC. As protein: CASSLGNYGYTF.

The chain couples TRBV7-2 to TRBJ2-7; 8 bases are shared with TRBD1. The ends lost 3 bases at V and 0 bases at J; junction bases unmatched: 7. This CDR3 comprises 16 residues. Per the germline V gene, CDR1 is SGHTA and CDR2 is FQGNSA. The CDR3 sequence is CASSLRTGRSSYEQYF. The CDR3 DNA follows: TGTGCCAGCAGCTTGCGGACAGGGCGAAGCTCCTACGAGCAGTACTTC.

This clone was seen only a few times. This chain connects TRBV7-9 to TRBJ1-1, with TRBD1 as a possible D gene (5 bases). The CDR3 has 14 amino acids. V lost 5 bases and J lost 0, with 10 bases in between. Germline loops: CDR1 SEHNR, CDR2 FQNEAQ (reference sequence). The CDR3 spells CASSIGTVNTEAFF. The CDR3 DNA is TGTGCCAGCAGCATCGGGACGGTGAACACTGAAGCTTTCTTT.